Listed here is a single T cell receptor beta chain. What it recognizes is unknown. The CDR3 consists of 14 residues. Germline CDR1 reads MGHDK; CDR2 reads SYGVNS. The V gene end was trimmed by 4 bases and the J gene end by 5 bases; junction bases not matched to a gene: 4. These data come from a study of CD8+ T cells in alopecia areata. The overall study: For the treated group, dosing was oral tofacitinib at 5 to 10 mg twice daily.

Lesional scalp tissue (obtained by punch biopsy) and peripheral blood were collected from alopecia areata patients. Study-wide points: Sharing of TCRs across patients appeared less clear than in mice, possibly for HLA-related reasons. Scalp specimens additionally yield sequences from normal skin's resident alphabeta T cells.

RNA extraction and reverse transcription yielded cDNA as sequencing template. The assay was immunoSEQ multiplex PCR, and TCRdb's table has in-frame clones only and misses some. Of around 250,000 clones listed, roughly two thirds are singletons. This TCR came from a human donor with alopecia areata. The chain combines TRBV25-1 with TRBJ1-2; 10 bases align to TRBD1. Sequencing used CD4+ T cells sorted from blood, obtained at week 0. DNA of the CDR3: TGTGCCAGCAGTGTCGCGGGACAGGGGTATGGCTACACCTTC. It codes for CASSVAGQGYGYTF.